A selection of T cell receptor beta chains follows, all from one sample in a study of blood T cell repertoires in COVID-19. Measured with immunoSEQ multiplex PCR; TCRdb has only the in-frame clones, and not every one. The table shows about 330,000 clones, with roughly 88% occurring only once. The sample was peripheral blood. These receptors were taken from a woman in her forties or fifties with active or convalescent COVID-19. CDR3s include the opening cysteine and the closing phenylalanine or tryptophan. D genes are given only for firm matches. Rows give clone size only sometimes, using once, few, many, or a class for an expanded clone.

v_gene: TRBV18
j_gene: TRBJ1-1
d_gene: -
abundance: -
CDR3aa: CASSPMAGYTEAFF
CDR3nt: TGTGCCAGCTCACCAATGGCAGGCTACACTGAAGCTTTCTTT

v_gene: TRBV11-2
j_gene: TRBJ1-5
d_gene: -
abundance: -
CDR3aa: CASSLAGPRGTQHF
CDR3nt: TGTGCCAGCAGCTTAGCGGGACCCCGGGGGACCCAGCATTTT

v_gene: TRBV6-5
j_gene: TRBJ1-1
d_gene: TRBD1
abundance: -
CDR3aa: CASRGGEIEAFF
CDR3nt: TGTGCCAGCAGAGGGGGCGAGATAGAAGCTTTCTTT

v_gene: TRBV6-2/TRBV6-3
j_gene: TRBJ2-1
d_gene: TRBD1
abundance: -
CDR3aa: CASSRTGPRHNEQFF
CDR3nt: TGTGCCAGCAGCAGGACAGGGCCCAGGCACAATGAGCAGTTCTTC

v_gene: TRBV5-5
j_gene: TRBJ2-3
d_gene: -
abundance: -
CDR3aa: CASSSIRVRTDTQYF
CDR3nt: TGTGCCAGCAGCTCCATCCGGGTCCGCACAGATACGCAGTATTTT

v_gene: TRBV6-5
j_gene: TRBJ1-4
d_gene: -
abundance: -
CDR3aa: CASSYSWEGNEKLFF
CDR3nt: TGTGCCAGCAGTTACTCGTGGGAGGGCAATGAAAAACTGTTTTTT

v_gene: TRBV3-1/TRBV3-2
j_gene: TRBJ2-5
d_gene: TRBD2
abundance: few
CDR3aa: CASSQDRSGSTETQYF
CDR3nt: TGTGCCAGCAGCCAAGATCGGAGCGGGAGTACAGAGACCCAGTACTTC

v_gene: TRBV6-5
j_gene: TRBJ1-2
d_gene: TRBD1
abundance: -
CDR3aa: CASRSGGGYGYTF
CDR3nt: TGTGCCAGCAGATCAGGGGGCGGCTATGGCTACACCTTC

v_gene: TRBV11-2
j_gene: TRBJ1-1
d_gene: -
abundance: -
CDR3aa: CASSPPLRRHTEAFF
CDR3nt: TGTGCCAGCAGCCCACCCTTGAGGAGGCACACTGAAGCTTTCTTT

v_gene: TRBV6-4
j_gene: TRBJ2-1
d_gene: TRBD2
abundance: -
CDR3aa: CASSRTGLAGVYNEQFF
CDR3nt: TGTGCCAGCAGCCGAACCGGACTAGCGGGGGTGTACAATGAGCAGTTCTTC

v_gene: TRBV27
j_gene: TRBJ2-7
d_gene: TRBD1
abundance: -
CDR3aa: CASRKDRGSYEQYF
CDR3nt: TGTGCCAGCAGGAAGGACAGGGGCTCCTACGAGCAGTACTTC

v_gene: TRBV14
j_gene: TRBJ1-6
d_gene: TRBD1
abundance: -
CDR3aa: CASSQRQGLRNSPLHF
CDR3nt: TGTGCCAGCAGCCAAAGACAGGGGTTGCGAAATTCACCCCTCCACTTT

v_gene: TRBV7-3
j_gene: TRBJ2-1
d_gene: -
abundance: -
CDR3aa: CASSLGGSAYNEQFF
CDR3nt: TGTGCCAGCAGCTTAGGTGGGAGCGCCTACAATGAGCAGTTCTTC

v_gene: TRBV29-1
j_gene: TRBJ2-7
d_gene: TRBD1
abundance: -
CDR3aa: CSVSVGQQQYF
CDR3nt: TGCAGCGTTTCCGTGGGACAGCAGCAGTACTTC

v_gene: TRBV5-4
j_gene: TRBJ1-2
d_gene: TRBD1
abundance: -
CDR3aa: CVSSYGQGYGYTF
CDR3nt: TGTGTCAGCAGCTATGGACAGGGATATGGCTACACCTTC

v_gene: TRBV4-1
j_gene: TRBJ2-1
d_gene: TRBD1
abundance: -
CDR3aa: CASSQPRGPYNEQFF
CDR3nt: TGCGCCAGCAGCCAACCCAGGGGGCCTTACAATGAGCAGTTCTTC

v_gene: TRBV5-4
j_gene: TRBJ2-3
d_gene: TRBD2
abundance: -
CDR3aa: CASSLGGILAVSTDTQYF
CDR3nt: TGTGCCAGCAGCTTGGGGGGGATACTAGCGGTGAGCACAGATACGCAGTATTTT

v_gene: TRBV6-5
j_gene: TRBJ1-5
d_gene: -
abundance: -
CDR3aa: CASSRGDNQPQHF
CDR3nt: TGTGCCAGCAGCCGCGGGGACAATCAGCCCCAGCATTTT

v_gene: TRBV6-5
j_gene: TRBJ1-2
d_gene: -
abundance: -
CDR3aa: CASSLSGSGGYTF
CDR3nt: TGTGCCAGCAGTTTGAGCGGAAGCGGTGGCTACACCTTC

v_gene: TRBV4-3
j_gene: TRBJ2-1
d_gene: TRBD2
abundance: once
CDR3aa: CASSQDYMAGGAYNEQFF
CDR3nt: TGCGCCAGCAGCCAAGATTATATGGCGGGAGGAGCGTACAATGAGCAGTTCTTC

v_gene: TRBV21-1
j_gene: TRBJ1-1
d_gene: -
abundance: -
CDR3aa: CASSKKEARMNTEAFF
CDR3nt: TGTGCCAGCAGCAAAAAGGAGGCCCGGATGAACACTGAAGCTTTCTTT

v_gene: TRBV24-1
j_gene: TRBJ1-2
d_gene: TRBD1
abundance: -
CDR3aa: CATGGFDRGLYGYTF
CDR3nt: TGTGCCACCGGGGGATTCGACAGGGGGCTCTATGGCTACACCTTC

v_gene: TRBV5-4
j_gene: TRBJ1-3
d_gene: TRBD1
abundance: -
CDR3aa: CASSPNRDRGRNTIYF
CDR3nt: TGTGCCAGCAGCCCTAACCGGGACAGGGGTCGAAACACCATATATTTT

v_gene: TRBV10-3
j_gene: TRBJ1-4
d_gene: TRBD1
abundance: -
CDR3aa: CAISFDRGNEKLFF
CDR3nt: TGTGCCATCAGTTTCGACAGGGGGAATGAAAAACTGTTTTTT

v_gene: TRBV28
j_gene: TRBJ1-2
d_gene: -
abundance: -
CDR3aa: CASSLDSGYTF
CDR3nt: TGTGCCAGCAGCCTCGACAGTGGCTACACCTTC

v_gene: TRBV5-1
j_gene: TRBJ1-6
d_gene: -
abundance: -
CDR3aa: CASSLASGVEWTNSPLHF
CDR3nt: TGCGCCAGCAGCTTGGCCAGCGGGGTCGAGTGGACAAATTCACCCCTCCACTTT

v_gene: TRBV28
j_gene: TRBJ2-3
d_gene: -
abundance: -
CDR3aa: CASSLTGSTDTQYF
CDR3nt: TGTGCCAGCAGTTTGACAGGAAGCACAGATACGCAGTATTTT

v_gene: TRBV6-6
j_gene: TRBJ2-7
d_gene: TRBD2
abundance: -
CDR3aa: CASSLLAGEIDEQYF
CDR3nt: TGTGCCAGCAGTTTACTAGCGGGAGAGATTGACGAGCAGTACTTC

v_gene: TRBV6-6
j_gene: TRBJ1-3
d_gene: TRBD1
abundance: -
CDR3aa: CASSVGGGGNTIYF
CDR3nt: TGTGCCAGCAGCGTAGGGGGCGGTGGAAACACCATATATTTT

v_gene: TRBV3-1/TRBV3-2
j_gene: TRBJ2-1
d_gene: -
abundance: once
CDR3aa: CASSQTGNVQFF
CDR3nt: TGTGCCAGCAGCCAAACCGGGAATGTACAGTTCTTC